This T cell receptor beta chain was identified in a study of OX40 agonist ivuxolimab in advanced cancers. Study as a whole: Dosing consisted of intravenous ivuxolimab at 0.01 to 10 mg/kg every 2 weeks. Hepatocellular carcinoma, melanoma, renal cell or head and neck cancer was diagnosed in the dose-escalation patients. Enrollees could have had prior anti-PD-1, anti-PD-L1 or anti-CTLA-4 therapy, which around 40% had received.

TCRdb's copy holds only in-frame clones and misses some; the assay was immunoSEQ multiplex PCR. The table includes some 71,000 clones, roughly 84% detected once. Broader study findings: Determination of antigen specificity was not performed for the expanded peripheral T cells.

Notes on this clone: Its antigen is undetermined.

This sample comprised CD4+ or CD8+ T cells sorted from blood, obtained in a trial of the OX40 agonist ivuxolimab. This sequence originates from an adult with an advanced solid tumor such as melanoma, head and neck, liver or kidney cancer.

CDR3 in amino acids: CASTEGGAHTDTQYF. In DNA form, the CDR3 reads TGCGCCAGCACCGAGGGCGGGGCCCACACAGATACGCAGTATTTT. The rearrangement links TRBV5-1 to TRBJ2-3, with D possibly matching TRBD2 (6 bases). CDR1 and CDR2 (germline): SGHRS, YFSETQ. This CDR3 spans 15 amino acids. The V end was cut by 6 bases, the J end by 2 bases, with 16 bases between.